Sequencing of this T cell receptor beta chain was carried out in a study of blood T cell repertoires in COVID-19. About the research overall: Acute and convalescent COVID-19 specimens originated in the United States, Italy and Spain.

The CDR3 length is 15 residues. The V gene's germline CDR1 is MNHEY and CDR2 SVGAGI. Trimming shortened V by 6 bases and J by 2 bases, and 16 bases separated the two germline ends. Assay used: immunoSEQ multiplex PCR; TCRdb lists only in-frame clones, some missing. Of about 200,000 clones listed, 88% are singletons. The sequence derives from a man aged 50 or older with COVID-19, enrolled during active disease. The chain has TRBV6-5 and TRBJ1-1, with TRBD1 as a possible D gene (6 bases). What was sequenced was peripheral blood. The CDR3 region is CASSHGTRDNTEAFF. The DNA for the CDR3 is TGTGCCAGCAGCCATGGGACAAGGGATAACACTGAAGCTTTCTTT.